Listed below are T cell receptor beta chains from one sample, sequenced in a study of CD8+ T cells in alopecia areata. Only in-frame clones appear in the TCRdb table, and some are missing; sequencing was by immunoSEQ multiplex PCR. The profile shows over 150,000 clones, roughly three fifths of them singletons. Sequencing was performed on CD4+ T cells sorted from blood, taken at week 4, from a patient treated with tofacitinib. The receptors derive from a human donor with alopecia areata. The CDR3 runs from the conserved cysteine through the conserved F or W. Each record gives: V gene, J gene, clone size, D gene, CDR3 DNA, CDR3 protein. D genes are given only for firm matches. Size values are once, few and many counts, or a class for expanded clones, and some rows have none.

TRBV10-3	TRBJ1-3	NA	TRBD1	TGTGCCATCAGTGAATCCAGACAGGGTGGATTCGGAAACACCATATATTTT	CAISESRQGGFGNTIYF
TRBV7-2	TRBJ2-7	few	NA	TGTGCCAGCAGCCCCTCCAGGATGTACGAGCAGTACTTC	CASSPSRMYEQYF
TRBV9	TRBJ2-2	NA	NA	TGTGCCAGCAGCCCTGGAGCCGGGGAGCTGTTTTTT	CASSPGAGELFF
TRBV29-1	TRBJ1-1	NA	NA	TGCAGCGTTGAAAGAGGGGAGGGCACTGAAGCTTTCTTT	CSVERGEGTEAFF
TRBV7-2	TRBJ2-1	few	TRBD2	TGTGCCAGCAGCTCCCCACTAGCGGGGGGGCCATATGAGCAGTTCTTC	CASSSPLAGGPYEQFF
TRBV7-9	TRBJ1-5	NA	NA	TGTGCCAGCAGCTTAGGTATGGAAGGACAGCCCCAGCATTTT	CASSLGMEGQPQHF
TRBV25-1	TRBJ2-7	few	NA	TGTGCCAGCAGTGAAACCCGTGCAGGGCCCTACGAGCAGTACTTC	CASSETRAGPYEQYF
TRBV6-1	TRBJ1-6	NA	NA	TGTGCCAGCAGTGAGATAAGGAGTTCACCCCTCCACTTT	CASSEIRSSPLHF
TRBV7-2	TRBJ2-7	few	NA	TGTGCCAGCAGCCCTACCCATACAGGAGGCTACGAGCAGTACTTC	CASSPTHTGGYEQYF
TRBV30	TRBJ1-1	NA	TRBD1	TGTGCCTGTAACAGGGGTCCTGAAGCTTTCTTT	CACNRGPEAFF
TRBV7-9	TRBJ1-1	few	TRBD1	TGTGCCAGCAATCCACAGGGGGCAGGCACTGAAGCTTTCTTT	CASNPQGAGTEAFF
TRBV7-2	TRBJ1-4	NA	NA	TGTGCCAGCAGCCTAATGGGCCTGGATGAAAAACTGTTTTTT	CASSLMGLDEKLFF
TRBV6-5	TRBJ2-3	NA	TRBD1	TGTGCCAGCAGTTACTCGACAGGGCCTAGCACAGATACGCAGTATTTT	CASSYSTGPSTDTQYF
TRBV29-1	TRBJ2-1	few	NA	TGCAGCGTTGAAGAAGGTCAAGCCAGCTCCTACAATGAGCAGTTCTTC	CSVEEGQASSYNEQFF
TRBV29-1	TRBJ2-5	few	NA	TGCAGCGTTGAAATGGGGCGGGAGACCCAGTACTTC	CSVEMGRETQYF
TRBV7-2	TRBJ2-5	NA	NA	TGTGCCAGCAGCTCGGGGCCGGAGACCCAGTACTTC	CASSSGPETQYF
TRBV7-9	TRBJ2-3	NA	TRBD1	TGTGCCAGCAGCCGGGACAGGGGTGCAGATACGCAGTATTTT	CASSRDRGADTQYF
TRBV5-5	TRBJ2-1	few	NA	TGTGCCAGCAGCTTGATGAATGAGCAGTTCTTC	CASSLMNEQFF
TRBV7-8	TRBJ2-1	NA	TRBD2	TGTGCCAGCAGCTTAGGGGCGGGAGGGTATGAGCAGTTCTTC	CASSLGAGGYEQFF
TRBV7-9	TRBJ2-5	NA	NA	TGTGCCAGCAGCTTAGCGCGTGGGCAAGAGACCCAGTACTTC	CASSLARGQETQYF
TRBV6-4	TRBJ1-1	NA	NA	TGTGCCAGCAGTGACTCTCCAGGGAAAGCTTTCTTT	CASSDSPGKAFF
TRBV7-2	TRBJ2-1	NA	NA	TGTGCCAGCAGCCCCGATGGAACCCCAAAGCAGTTCTTC	CASSPDGTPKQFF
TRBV7-9	TRBJ1-1	NA	NA	TGTGCCAGCAGCCCGCTGGGGGGATCGGCTGAAGCTTTCTTT	CASSPLGGSAEAFF
TRBV7-2	TRBJ2-1	NA	NA	TGTGCCAGCAGCTTAAGGGGTACCGGTCAATGGCCAAACAATGAGCAGTTCTTC	CASSLRGTGQWPNNEQFF
TRBV7-3	TRBJ1-1	NA	NA	TGTGCCAGCAGCTCGGACAGCACGAACACTGAAGCTTTCTTT	CASSSDSTNTEAFF
TRBV7-9	TRBJ1-6	NA	TRBD1	TGTGCCAGCAGCCATTTTCTATCACAGGGGGCAGGTGGTTCACCCCTCCACTTT	CASSHFLSQGAGGSPLHF
TRBV19	TRBJ2-3	NA	NA	TGTGCCAGTAATCCACAGGGCACAGATACGCAGTATTTT	CASNPQGTDTQYF
TRBV6-5	TRBJ1-5	few	TRBD1	TGTGCCAGCAGTCGGACAGGGGGCGGACAGCCCCAGCATTTT	CASSRTGGGQPQHF
TRBV25-1	TRBJ1-2	NA	NA	TGTGCCAGCAGTGAATATCAGGGCTATGGCTACACCTTC	CASSEYQGYGYTF
TRBV10-3	TRBJ1-2	NA	TRBD1	TGTGCCATCAGTGAGTCCCAGGGGGTATCTGGCTACACCTTC	CAISESQGVSGYTF
TRBV29-1	TRBJ2-3	NA	NA	TGCAGCGTTCTCCCTAGCACAGATACGCAGTATTTT	CSVLPSTDTQYF
TRBV29-1	TRBJ2-3	NA	NA	TGCAGCGTTGAAAGAAGGGTTAACACAGATACGCAGTATTTT	CSVERRVNTDTQYF
TRBV27	TRBJ1-1	NA	NA	TGTGCCAGCAAGAGGGGCGGTCGGATCGAAGCTTTCTTT	CASKRGGRIEAFF
TRBV10-3	TRBJ1-1	NA	NA	TGTGCCATCAGCGGAGAGTACAACACTGAAGCTTTCTTT	CAISGEYNTEAFF
TRBV30	TRBJ1-1	NA	NA	TGTGCCTGGAGAGCAGGGTTGAACACTGAAGCTTTCTTT	CAWRAGLNTEAFF
TRBV11-2	TRBJ1-5	NA	NA	TGTGCCAGCAGCGCCCACGTTCAGCCCCAGCATTTT	CASSAHVQPQHF
TRBV5-1	TRBJ1-2	NA	NA	TGCGCCAGCAGCCTCGACGGGTACTACACCTTC	CASSLDGYYTF
TRBV5-6	TRBJ2-7	NA	NA	TGTGCCAGCAGCTTGGAAGGGGCAGGGCCCACCTACGAGCAGTACTTC	CASSLEGAGPTYEQYF
TRBV7-9	TRBJ2-2	many	NA	TGTGCCAGCAGCCGCGCGGGCCGGGGGAACACCGGGGAGCTGTTTTTT	CASSRAGRGNTGELFF
TRBV25-1	TRBJ1-2	NA	TRBD1	TGTGCCAGCAGTGGGGGGACAGCCGCTAACTATGGCTACACCTTC	CASSGGTAANYGYTF
TRBV29-1	TRBJ2-5	few	TRBD2	TGCAGCGCGAGACTAGCGGGGGAGACCCAGTACTTC	CSARLAGETQYF
TRBV4-1	TRBJ2-5	NA	NA	TGCGCCAGCAGCCAAGTACTAACTGAGACCCAGTACTTC	CASSQVLTETQYF
TRBV27	TRBJ2-3	few	NA	TGTGCCAGCAGTTTTATCGCAGCCGGAGTGCAGTATTTT	CASSFIAAGVQYF
TRBV29-1	TRBJ1-2	NA	NA	TGCAGCGTCCCTGGGAGTGCCCCTCACTATGGCTACACCTTC	CSVPGSAPHYGYTF
TRBV6-5	TRBJ2-3	NA	NA	TGTGCCAGCTCTCGCGGGTCGGGCACAGATACGCAGTATTTT	CASSRGSGTDTQYF
TRBV15	TRBJ1-5	NA	NA	TGTGCCACCGGAGGACGCGGGCCGGATCAGCCCCAGCATTTT	CATGGRGPDQPQHF
TRBV27	TRBJ2-7	NA	NA	TGTGCCAGCAGTTTAGAAGGGGCCCTCGGCGAGCAGTACTTC	CASSLEGALGEQYF
TRBV2	TRBJ1-2	few	NA	TGTGCCAGCAGCAGGACGGACCTAGGGTATGGCTACACCTTC	CASSRTDLGYGYTF
TRBV7-6	TRBJ2-1	NA	NA	TGTGCCAGCAGCTTACCCTCCGGAGGTGAGCAGTTCTTC	CASSLPSGGEQFF
TRBV10-3	TRBJ1-5	NA	NA	TGTGCCATCAGTCCCCAATTGAACAGCAATCAGCCCCAGCATTTT	CAISPQLNSNQPQHF
TRBV5-6	TRBJ2-3	NA	NA	TGTGCCAGCAGCTCAAGACAGAGGGCCCCAGATACGCAGTATTTT	CASSSRQRAPDTQYF
TRBV19	TRBJ2-3	few	NA	TGTGCCAGTAGTATAGACCGGGATACGCAGTATTTT	CASSIDRDTQYF
TRBV30	TRBJ1-1	few	NA	TGTGCCTGGAGTGGGGTGGGCACTGAAGCTTTCTTT	CAWSGVGTEAFF
TRBV27	TRBJ1-1	many	TRBD1	TGTGCCAGCAGCCTCCTCAGGGGGGTGAACACTGAAGCTTTCTTT	CASSLLRGVNTEAFF
TRBV29-1	TRBJ2-3	NA	NA	TGCAGTGGTCATTCACGGCCAGGTAGCACAGATACGCAGTATTTT	CSGHSRPGSTDTQYF
TRBV4-3	TRBJ2-2	few	NA	TGCGCCAGCAGCCAAGCAATACCGGGACTTTCGTCCGGGGAGCTGTTTTTT	CASSQAIPGLSSGELFF
TRBV25-1	TRBJ1-6	NA	TRBD1	TGTGCCAGCAAGGCCGGGACAGCAAATTCACCCCTCCACTTT	CASKAGTANSPLHF
TRBV4-3	TRBJ2-5	NA	TRBD2	TGCGCCAGCAGCCAAGATCTAGCGGGGGAAGAGACCCAGTACTTC	CASSQDLAGEETQYF
TRBV5-4	TRBJ1-2	NA	NA	TGTGCCAGCAGCCCCCTCAAGGCAGGGGATATTTCCTATGGCTACACCTTC	CASSPLKAGDISYGYTF
TRBV30	TRBJ2-7	NA	NA	TGTGCCTGGAGTGGTCAGGGGTCCTACGAGCAGTACTTC	CAWSGQGSYEQYF